The source of this T cell receptor (beta chain) is a study of post-analysis software for immune sequencing data. Study summary: Several disease courses (relapsing-remitting, secondary progressive and progressive-relapsing) of multiple sclerosis were included.

Overall study results and limits: F measure grouped same-batch samples tightly together. Patients used about 5 TRBV segments, including TRBV5-6, TRBV5-1 and TRBV20-1, more often than controls.

This clonotype appeared a few times. Its target is unknown. The germline V gene has CDR1 MNHEY and CDR2 SMNVEV (reference sequence). Trimming pared 2 bases from V and 8 bases from J, leaving 10 bases between. The CDR3 consists of 13 residues. Included in the TCR beta cDNA libraries were unique molecular identifiers. Yield was approximately 500,000 cDNA molecules from approximately 0.95 to 9.8 million T cells. TCRdb passed the PCR reads through MiXCR, listing each CDR3 protein once. The table shows roughly 700,000 distinct CDR3 sequences, with 30% occurring only once. Input material: blood. The V call is TRBV27, the J call TRBJ2-1; the D gene is possibly TRBD1 (5 bases). The source is a girl aged 5-17 years with multiple sclerosis. The CDR3: CASSLGRVDEQFF. CDR3 nucleotide sequence: TGTGCCAGCAGTTTAGGCAGGGTCGATGAGCAGTTCTTC.